This TCR beta chain was captured by sequencing in a study of identical twins. Overall study results and limits: There is a chance that invariant MAIT and iNKT cells partially muddied zero-insertion analyses. The degree of excess twin sharing was weaker in beta out-of-frame sequences. Beta clonotypes that were abundant in cord blood contained fewer insertions, a pattern absent from memory repertoires. With monozygotic twins, out-of-frame TCR alpha sharing exceeded what models estimated.

TCRdb reprocessed the 5' RACE reads via MiXCR and lists one record per CDR3 protein. The table lists around 1.7 million distinct CDR3 sequences, about 32% of them singletons. Germline CDR1 is MNHNY and CDR2 is SVGAGI (reference sequence). The CDR3 consists of 12 residues. The germline V and J ends were trimmed by 7 bases and 7 bases, with 14 bases remaining between them. About this clonotype: The antigen is unknown.

Sequencing was carried out using cord blood. The clonotype originates from a newborn girl in good health. The J gene is TRBJ2-7, the V gene TRBV6-6; D gene uncertain. CDR3 DNA sequence: TGTGCCAGCACCACCCAGGTTGGGGAGCAGTACTTC. Translation: CASTTQVGEQYF.